The next 30 T cell receptor beta chains were all read from a single sample in a study of T cells in Graves' hyperthyroidism and ophthalmopathy. The source material, RNA transcripts, was used to amplify TCR beta CDR3 regions. The primer set for the first-round RT-PCR of the TCR CDR3 was HTBI. TCRdb used MiXCR to reprocess the multiplex PCR reads, holding one entry per CDR3 protein. This repertoire shows 400,000 or so distinct CDR3 sequences, around 15% found once; its top ten account for 15% to 20%. The material sequenced was blood. These receptors all come from a woman aged 55-69 years with Graves' ophthalmopathy.

This clonotype was picked up many times. The rearrangement joins TRBV11-2 to TRBJ2-5; a possible D gene is TRBD1 (5 bases). The CDR3 covers 14 residues. CDR1 SGHAT and CDR2 FQNNGV come from the germline V gene. The V end was cut by 6 bases, the J end by 2 bases, with 13 bases between. The CDR3 loop reads CASRNSGQQETQYF. The CDR3 nucleotides read TGTGCCAGCAGGAATTCAGGGCAGCAAGAGACCCAGTACTTC.

There are many counts of this clonotype. The chain carries TRBV7-2 and TRBJ1-1; 7 bases map to TRBD1. The ends lost 5 bases at V and 3 bases at J; junction bases unmatched: 6. CDR1 and CDR2 from the germline V gene are SGHTA and FQGNSA. The CDR3 is 14 amino acids. The CDR3 here is CASSQPGGHTEAFF. The CDR3 DNA reads as TGTGCCAGCAGCCAACCAGGGGGACACACTGAAGCTTTCTTT.

This chain uses TRBV29-1 with TRBJ2-2, with D perhaps matching TRBD2 (7 bases). CDR1 and CDR2 (germline): SQVTM, ANQGSEA. The CDR3 consists of 13 residues. The germline V and J ends were trimmed by 3 bases and 6 bases, with 11 bases remaining between them. The CDR3 DNA sequence: TGCAGCGTTGAGCGAGGGGGGGCCGGGGAGCTGTTTTTT. This gives the protein CSVERGGAGELFF.

This clonotype has at least ten counts. This chain connects TRBV5-6 to TRBJ2-1; weak D call: TRBD2 (6 bases). V was cut by 2 bases and J by 0 bases, with 9 bases left in between. Germline CDR1 and CDR2: SGHDT and YYEEEE. The CDR3 has 15 residues. In nucleotides, the CDR3 is TGTGCCAGCAGCTTAGGCGGGACCTCCTACAATGAGCAGTTCTTC. Translation: CASSLGGTSYNEQFF.

This sequence joins TRBV6-9 and TRBJ1-1; 7 positions agree with TRBD1. Germline V gene sequence: CDR1 MNHGY, CDR2 SVAAGI. The J segment lost 4 bases and the V segment lost 7 bases, leaving 6 bases of the junction unmatched. The CDR3 length is 13 residues. CDR3 amino acids: CASNLPGGTEAFF. The CDR3 region has the DNA TGTGCCAGCAATTTACCAGGGGGCACTGAAGCTTTCTTT.

This clonotype was found a few times. The chain links TRBV20-1 to TRBJ2-1; possible D gene TRBD2, 6 bases. This CDR3 has 16 residues. CDR1 is DFQATT, CDR2 SNEGSKA, per germline (reference sequence). V lost 1 base, J lost 2 bases, and 15 bases lay in between. The CDR3 reads CSARGRGGSAYNEQFF. In DNA form, the CDR3 reads TGCAGTGCTAGAGGTCGGGGAGGCTCCGCCTACAATGAGCAGTTCTTC.

This chain uses TRBV6-1 with TRBJ2-1, with D possibly being TRBD2 (7 bases). V dropped 3 bases and J dropped 2 bases, with 17 bases sitting between them. This CDR3 is 17 amino acids long. The germline V gene encodes CDR1 MNHNS and CDR2 SASEGT. The CDR3 is CASSDQRGEGPYNEQFF. The CDR3, as DNA: TGTGCCAGCAGTGACCAAAGGGGGGAGGGTCCCTACAATGAGCAGTTCTTC.

There are many counts of this clonotype. The chain combines TRBV3-1 with TRBJ2-2; maybe TRBD2 (5 bases). V lost 4 bases and J lost 7, with 7 bases in between. Germline lookup yields CDR1 LGHDT and CDR2 YNNKEL (reference sequence). The CDR3 has 12 amino acids. CDR3: CASSREIGELFF. CDR3 coding DNA: TGTGCCAGCAGCCGGGAGATCGGGGAGCTGTTTTTT.

The rearrangement joins TRBV12-3 or TRBV12-4 to TRBJ2-3, with D tentatively TRBD2 (6 bases). The CDR3 is 14 residues long. Trimming pared 6 bases from V and 10 bases from J, leaving 20 bases between. CDR3: CASSSGTPQGSQYF. In DNA, the CDR3 is TGTGCCAGCAGCTCCGGGACTCCTCAGGGTTCGCAGTATTTT.

This clonotype showed up just a few times. The chain joins TRBV7-9 to TRBJ2-5, with D maybe TRBD2 (6 bases). Between the trimmed V and J ends, which lost 8 bases and 4 bases, there was a span of 14 bases. This CDR3 is built from 13 residues. Per germline, CDR1 SEHNR and CDR2 FQNEAQ (reference sequence). The CDR3 DNA sequence: TGTGCCAGCGAGTGGAGGGAAGGAGAGACCCAGTACTTC. Protein product: CASEWREGETQYF.

This rearrangement joins TRBV10-1 to TRBJ2-7; TRBD2 might be the D (5 bases). CDR1 WNHNN and CDR2 SYGVQD come from the germline V gene (reference sequence). This CDR3 spans 16 amino acids. The germline V and J ends were trimmed by 3 bases and 2 bases, with 17 bases remaining between them. CDR3 amino acids: CASSDPASTGPYEQYF. The CDR3 DNA sequence: TGCGCCAGCAGTGACCCTGCTAGCACGGGCCCCTACGAGCAGTACTTC.

This clonotype was found many times. This chain's CDR3 is CASSLKETSSKYF. The CDR3 DNA is TGTGCCAGCAGTTTAAAGGAGACTAGTTCGAAGTATTTT. J is TRBJ2-3 and V is TRBV12-3 or TRBV12-4; D might be TRBD2 (6 bases). The V and J ends lost 2 bases and 13 bases respectively, with 16 bases between them. This CDR3 contains 13 residues.

Turning to this clonotype: Being one base from a much bigger clone, this may be a read error. This chain uses TRBV12-3 or TRBV12-4 with TRBJ2-5; 12 positions match TRBD2. The CDR3 spans 15 residues. Trimming at V came to 5 bases and at J to 9 bases, leaving 10 bases not matched to a gene. CDR3 region: CASSIRTSGIKAQYF. CDR3 bases: TGTGCCAGCAGTATTAGGACTAGCGGGATTAAGGCCCAGTACTTC.

This clonotype came up a few times. The V and J genes are TRBV5-1 and TRBJ2-5; D not resolved. The V end lost 0 bases, the J end lost 5 bases, and 14 bases lay between the germline ends. The CDR3 is 15 residues long. Germline CDR1 is SGHRS and CDR2 is YFSETQ. CDR3 in amino acids: CASSLVDTQGETQYF. CDR3 nucleotide sequence: TGCGCCAGCAGCTTGGTAGACACCCAAGGGGAGACCCAGTACTTC.

This clonotype was detected many times. The CDR3 bases are TGTGCCAGCAGTGATTCCCACAGGGGGGGAGGTCAGCCCCAGCATTTT. It translates to CASSDSHRGGGQPQHF. The chain carries TRBV6-1 and TRBJ1-5; 8 positions match TRBD1. CDR3 size: 16 residues. Unmatched junction bases numbered 10, after V lost 3 bases and J lost 6 bases. CDR1 and CDR2 from the germline V gene are MNHNS and SASEGT.

This clonotype was counted at least ten times. Germline is not matched at one junction end, which may reflect a read error. The gene calls are TRBV29-1 and TRBJ2-1; TRBD2 agrees at 13 bases. The V gene's germline CDR1 is SQVTM and CDR2 ANQGSEA. The CDR3 loop spans 14 amino acids. CDR3 DNA sequence: TGCAGCCTTGAGGGACTAGCGGGAAACAATGAGCAGTTCTTC. As protein: CSLEGLAGNNEQFF.

In this sample, this clonotype turned up a few times. The genes are TRBV19 and TRBJ2-1; 9 bases fit TRBD1. Per germline, CDR1 LNHDA and CDR2 SQIVND (reference sequence). Germline trimming cut 4 bases from V and 10 bases from J; bases unmatched to any gene: 8. This CDR3 has 14 amino acids. CDR3 loop: CASSNREGTGEQFF. The CDR3 nucleotides are TGTGCCAGTAGTAACAGGGAGGGGACAGGGGAGCAGTTCTTC. Drawing the rest from reference TRBV19 and TRBJ2-1, the complete variable domain is DGGITQSPKYLFRKEGQNVTLSCEQNLNHDAMYWYRQDPGQGLRLIYYSQIVNDFQKGDIAEGYSVSREKKESFPLTVTSAQKNPTAFYLCASSNREGTGEQFFGPGTRLTVL.

V is TRBV29-1 and J is TRBJ2-3, with 12 nucleotides matching TRBD1. V trimming: 1 base; J trimming: 6 bases; junction bases outside the gene matches: 5. CDR3 size: 15 residues. The V gene's germline CDR1 is SQVTM and CDR2 ANQGSEA. DNA of the CDR3: TGCAGCGTTGAAGGCGGGACAGGGGGCTTGGATACGCAGTATTTT. Residues: CSVEGGTGGLDTQYF.

This clonotype was detected ten times or more. This chain links TRBV27 with TRBJ1-4, with a possible D match to TRBD1 (5 bases). CDR1 is MNHEY, CDR2 SMNVEV, per germline (reference sequence). V gave up 4 bases and J gave up 7 bases, with 13 bases separating them. CDR3 length equals 14 residues. The CDR3 loop reads CASSSTVPGEKLFF. The DNA for the CDR3 is TGTGCCAGCAGTTCGACAGTGCCCGGTGAAAAACTGTTTTTT.

This clonotype was counted a few times. The genes are TRBV24-1 and TRBJ2-1, with a weak D call TRBD1 (6 bases). The germline CDR1 and CDR2 sequences are KGHDR and SFDVKD. V lost 4 bases to trimming and J lost 5 bases, with 11 bases between them. CDR3 size: 14 residues. The CDR3 region has the DNA TGTGCCACCAGTGACCAGGACAGCAACAATGAGCAGTTCTTC. Translated: CATSDQDSNNEQFF.

This clonotype was seen repeatedly, ten times or more. The CDR3 sequence: CASSRDERIGTQYF. Here the CDR3 DNA reads TGTGCCAGCAGCCGCGACGAAAGAATTGGGACCCAGTACTTC. This chain links TRBV7-9 with TRBJ2-5; no firm D call. The CDR3 runs to 14 residues. Germline V CDR1 and CDR2: SEHNR, FQNEAQ (reference sequence). V was trimmed by 5 bases and J by 7 bases, leaving 17 bases between them.

CDR3 nucleotides: TGCAGTCCCATGATGCCCAGCTCCTACAATGAGCAGTTCTTC. Translating gives CSPMMPSSYNEQFF. V gene TRBV20-1 combines with J gene TRBJ2-1; D ambiguous. This CDR3 is built from 14 residues. The V gene's germline CDR1 is DFQATT and CDR2 SNEGSKA (reference sequence). V was trimmed by 8 bases and J by 0 bases, leaving 14 bases between them.

There are many counts of this clonotype. The J gene is TRBJ2-7, the V gene TRBV29-1; D perhaps matches TRBD2 (6 bases). The CDR3 runs to 13 residues. Germline values: CDR1 SQVTM, CDR2 ANQGSEA. Between the trimmed V and J ends, which lost 4 bases and 4 bases, there was a span of 14 bases. The CDR3 is CSVGSSGFYEQYF. Written as DNA, the CDR3 is TGCAGCGTTGGATCCAGCGGGTTTTACGAGCAGTACTTC.

The chain joins TRBV24-1 to TRBJ2-7, with TRBD1 matching over 10 bases. There are 13 residues in the CDR3. CDR1 and CDR2 (germline): KGHDR, SFDVKD. The junction had 4 bases not matched to a gene; V was cut back by 5 bases and J by 7 bases. The CDR3 sequence is CATSGDRGREQYF. CDR3 nucleotides: TGTGCCACCAGTGGGGACAGGGGTCGGGAGCAGTACTTC.

Written as DNA, the CDR3 is TGCGCCAGCAGCTCCGGGACAGGGGGGATTCGCGCTTTCTTT. Protein: CASSSGTGGIRAFF. V gene TRBV5-1 combines with J gene TRBJ1-1; 11 positions match TRBD1. J was trimmed by 11 bases and V by 3 bases; bases with no gene match: 9. CDR3 length: 14 amino acids. Germline-derived CDR1 and CDR2 are SGHRS and YFSETQ.

In this sample, this clonotype turned up many times. The chain uses TRBV20-1 and TRBJ1-5, with D possibly TRBD1 on 5 matching bases. Germline V gives CDR1 DFQATT, CDR2 SNEGSKA (reference sequence). This CDR3 has 12 residues. V was cut by 3 bases and J by 2 bases, with 5 bases left in between. CDR3 protein: CSASRGNQPQHF. The CDR3 nucleotides are TGCAGTGCTAGCAGGGGCAATCAGCCCCAGCATTTT.

The chain combines TRBV5-1 with TRBJ2-1; D unclear. CDR1 SGHRS and CDR2 YFSETQ come from the germline V gene. The CDR3 consists of 16 residues. Trimming shortened V by 0 bases and J by 1 base, and 11 bases separated the two germline ends. The CDR3 DNA sequence: TGCGCCAGCAGCTTGGCGGCTGCTGCATCCTACAATGAGCAGTTCTTC. Translation gives CASSLAAAASYNEQFF.

This clonotype was seen more than once but under ten times. V usage is TRBV6-1 and J usage is TRBJ2-7, with 7 bases fitting TRBD2. With V trimmed by 6 bases and J by 6 bases, 11 bases remained unmatched. Germline CDR1 and CDR2: MNHNS and SASEGT. The CDR3 sequence is 14 residues long. CDR3 loop: CASRSPGLRGEQYF. The CDR3 nucleotides are TGTGCCAGCAGATCACCGGGACTACGCGGCGAGCAGTACTTC.

In its sample, this clonotype was seen a few times. Being one base from a much bigger clone, this may be a read error. The V gene is TRBV7-6, the J gene TRBJ1-1; D is possibly TRBD1 (5 bases). Trimming stripped 4 bases from V and 1 base from J, with 7 bases between. This CDR3 spans 13 amino acids. Germline lookup yields CDR1 SGHVS and CDR2 FNYEAQ. The CDR3 is CASSSQENTEAFF. CDR3 DNA: TGTGCCAGCAGCTCACAGGAGAACACTGAAGCTTTCTTT.

V is TRBV5-1 and J is TRBJ2-1, with 12 bases identical to TRBD2. Looked up from germline, CDR1 is SGHRS and CDR2 is YFSETQ. CDR3 length equals 17 residues. The V and J ends lost 4 bases and 0 bases, in that order; junction bases with no gene match: 5. CDR3 DNA: TGCGCCAGCAGCCGGACTAGCGGGATCCTCTCCTACAATGAGCAGTTCTTC. Amino acid sequence: CASSRTSGILSYNEQFF. Supplemented by reference TRBV5-1 and TRBJ2-1, the full variable domain reads KAGVTQTPRYLIKTRGQQVTLSCSPISGHRSVSWYQQTPGQGLQFLFEYFSETQRNKGNFPGRFSGRQFSNSRSEMNVSTLELGDSALYLCASSRTSGILSYNEQFFGPGTRLTVL.